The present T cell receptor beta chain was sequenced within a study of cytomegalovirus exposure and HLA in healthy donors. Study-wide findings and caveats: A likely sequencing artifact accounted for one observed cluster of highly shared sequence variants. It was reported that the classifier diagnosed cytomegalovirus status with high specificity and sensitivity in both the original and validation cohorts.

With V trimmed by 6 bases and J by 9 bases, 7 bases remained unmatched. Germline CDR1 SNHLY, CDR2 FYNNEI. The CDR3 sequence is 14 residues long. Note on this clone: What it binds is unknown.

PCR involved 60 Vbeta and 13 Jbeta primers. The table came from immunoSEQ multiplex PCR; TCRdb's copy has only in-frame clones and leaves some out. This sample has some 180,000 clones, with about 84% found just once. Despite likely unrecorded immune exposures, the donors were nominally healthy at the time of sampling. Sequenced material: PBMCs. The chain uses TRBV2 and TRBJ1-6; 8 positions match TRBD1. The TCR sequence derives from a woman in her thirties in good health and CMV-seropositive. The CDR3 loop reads CASRQQGVSSPLHF. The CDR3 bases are TGTGCCAGCAGGCAACAGGGGGTTTCTTCACCCCTCCACTTT.